This T cell receptor (beta chain) was identified in a study of blood T cell repertoires in COVID-19. At the level of the study: COVID-19 samples from acute and convalescent phases originated in the United States, Italy and Spain. In each case, the material was cDNA or gDNA derived from T cells, B-cell-depleted T cells, or PBMCs.

Sequencing was performed with immunoSEQ multiplex PCR; in TCRdb, only in-frame clones are kept and a portion is missing. The sample lists about 82,000 clones, about 82% seen once, with 18% in the top ten. What was sequenced was peripheral blood. This TCR was recovered from a man older than 75 with active or convalescent COVID-19.

CDR3 sequence (DNA): TGTGCCAGCAGCCCGTTTGGGACAGGACACAATGAGCAGTTCTTC. Translating it yields CASSPFGTGHNEQFF. The V gene is TRBV7-7, the J gene TRBJ2-1, with 8 positions matching TRBD1. Losses at the gene ends were 5 bases for V and 5 bases for J; bases not matched to a gene: 8. The CDR3 contains 15 residues. Germline V CDR1 and CDR2: SSHAT, FNYEAQ (reference sequence). Drawing the rest from reference TRBV7-7 and TRBJ2-1, the complete variable domain is GAGVSQSPRYKVTKRGQDVTLRCDPISSHATLYWYQQALGQGPEFLTYFNYEAQPDKSGLPSDRFSAERPEGSISTLTIQRTEQRDSAMYRCASSPFGTGHNEQFFGPGTRLTVL.